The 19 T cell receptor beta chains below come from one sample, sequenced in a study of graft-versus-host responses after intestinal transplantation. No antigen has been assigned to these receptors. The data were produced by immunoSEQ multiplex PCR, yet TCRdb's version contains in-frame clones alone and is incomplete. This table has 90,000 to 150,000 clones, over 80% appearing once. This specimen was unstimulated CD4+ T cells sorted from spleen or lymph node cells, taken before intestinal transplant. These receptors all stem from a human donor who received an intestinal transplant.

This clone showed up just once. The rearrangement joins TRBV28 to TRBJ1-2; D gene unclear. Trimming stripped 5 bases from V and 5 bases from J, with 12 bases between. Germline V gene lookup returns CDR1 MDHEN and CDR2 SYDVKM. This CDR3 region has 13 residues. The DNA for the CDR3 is TGTGCCAGCAGTGTACAAGGGATTTATGGCTACACCTTC. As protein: CASSVQGIYGYTF.

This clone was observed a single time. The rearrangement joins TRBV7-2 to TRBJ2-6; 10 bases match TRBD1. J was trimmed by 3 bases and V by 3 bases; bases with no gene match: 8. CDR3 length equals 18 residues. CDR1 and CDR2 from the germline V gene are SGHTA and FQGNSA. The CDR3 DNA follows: TGTGCCAGCAGCTTCGTGGGGACAGGGGCAGGTGGGGCCAACGTCCTGACTTTC. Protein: CASSFVGTGAGGANVLTF.

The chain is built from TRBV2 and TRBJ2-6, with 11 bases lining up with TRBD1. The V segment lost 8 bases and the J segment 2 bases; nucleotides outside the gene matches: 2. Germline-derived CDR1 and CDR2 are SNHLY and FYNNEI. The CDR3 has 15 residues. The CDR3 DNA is TGTGCCAGCGGGGGACAGGGGGCTGGGGCCAACGTCCTGACTTTC. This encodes CASGGQGAGANVLTF.

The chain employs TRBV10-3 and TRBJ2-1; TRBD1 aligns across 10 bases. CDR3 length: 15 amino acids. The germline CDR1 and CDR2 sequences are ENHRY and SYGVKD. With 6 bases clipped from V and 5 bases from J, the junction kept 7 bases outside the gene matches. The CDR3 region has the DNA TGTGCCATCAGGACGGACAGGGGGGTGGACAATGAGCAGTTCTTC. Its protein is CAIRTDRGVDNEQFF.

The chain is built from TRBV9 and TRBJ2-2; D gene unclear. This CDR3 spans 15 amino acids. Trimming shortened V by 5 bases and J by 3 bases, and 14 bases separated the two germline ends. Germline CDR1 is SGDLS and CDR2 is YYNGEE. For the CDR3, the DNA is TGTGCCAGCAGGGGCACCCCAGCTGACACCGGGGAGCTGTTTTTT. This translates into CASRGTPADTGELFF.

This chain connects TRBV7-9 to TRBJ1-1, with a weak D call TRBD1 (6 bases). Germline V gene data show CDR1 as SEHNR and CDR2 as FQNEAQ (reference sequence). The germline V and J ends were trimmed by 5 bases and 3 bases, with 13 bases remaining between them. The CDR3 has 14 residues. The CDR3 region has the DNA TGTGCCAGCAGCCCATATAGGGGGGACACTGAAGCTTTCTTT. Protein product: CASSPYRGDTEAFF.

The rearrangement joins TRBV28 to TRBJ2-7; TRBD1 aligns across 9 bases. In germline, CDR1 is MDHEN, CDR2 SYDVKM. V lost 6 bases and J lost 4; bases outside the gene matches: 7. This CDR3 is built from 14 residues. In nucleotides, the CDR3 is TGTGCCAGCAGCTCTCCGGGACAGGGTTACGAGCAGTACTTC. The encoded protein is CASSSPGQGYEQYF.

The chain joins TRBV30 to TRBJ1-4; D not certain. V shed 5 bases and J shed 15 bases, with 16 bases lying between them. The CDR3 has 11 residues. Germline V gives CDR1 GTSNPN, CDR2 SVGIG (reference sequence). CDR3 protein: CAWDKLGRVFF. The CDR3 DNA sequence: TGTGCCTGGGACAAGCTGGGTAGGGTGTTTTTT.

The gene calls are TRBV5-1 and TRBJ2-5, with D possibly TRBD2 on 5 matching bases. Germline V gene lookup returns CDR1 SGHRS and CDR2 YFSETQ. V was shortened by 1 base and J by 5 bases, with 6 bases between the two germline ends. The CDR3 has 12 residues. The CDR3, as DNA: TGCGCCAGCAGCTTGCGAGGGGAGACCCAGTACTTC. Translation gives CASSLRGETQYF.

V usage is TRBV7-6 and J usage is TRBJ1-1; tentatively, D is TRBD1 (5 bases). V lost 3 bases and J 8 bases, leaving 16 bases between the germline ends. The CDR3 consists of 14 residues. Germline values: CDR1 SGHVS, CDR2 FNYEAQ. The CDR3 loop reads CASSLGRGGREAFF. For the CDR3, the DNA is TGTGCCAGCAGCTTGGGTAGGGGAGGGAGGGAAGCTTTCTTT.

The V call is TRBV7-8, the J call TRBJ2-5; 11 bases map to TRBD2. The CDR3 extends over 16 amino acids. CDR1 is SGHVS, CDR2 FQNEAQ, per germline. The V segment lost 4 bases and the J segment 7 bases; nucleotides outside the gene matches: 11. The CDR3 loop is CASSSRLAGLGGTQYF. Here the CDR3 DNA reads TGTGCCAGCAGCTCCAGACTAGCGGGATTAGGGGGGACCCAGTACTTC.

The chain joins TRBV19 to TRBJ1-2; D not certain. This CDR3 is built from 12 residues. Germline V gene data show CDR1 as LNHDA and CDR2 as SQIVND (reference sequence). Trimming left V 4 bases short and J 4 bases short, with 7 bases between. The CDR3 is CASSTRSYGYTF. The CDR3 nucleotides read TGTGCCAGTAGTACACGAAGCTATGGCTACACCTTC.

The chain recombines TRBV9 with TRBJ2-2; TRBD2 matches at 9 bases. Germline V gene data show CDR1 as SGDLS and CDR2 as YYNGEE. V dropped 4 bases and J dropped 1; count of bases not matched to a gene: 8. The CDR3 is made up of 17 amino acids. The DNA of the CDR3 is TGTGCCAGCAGCCCCCGCGGGGGGGCTCGGAACACCGGGGAGCTGTTTTTT. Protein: CASSPRGGARNTGELFF.

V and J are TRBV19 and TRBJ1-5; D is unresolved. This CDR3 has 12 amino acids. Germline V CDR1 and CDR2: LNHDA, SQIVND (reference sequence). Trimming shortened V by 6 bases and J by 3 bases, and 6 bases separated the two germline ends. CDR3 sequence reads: CASRRTNQPQHF. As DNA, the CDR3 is TGTGCCAGTAGGCGGACCAATCAGCCCCAGCATTTT.

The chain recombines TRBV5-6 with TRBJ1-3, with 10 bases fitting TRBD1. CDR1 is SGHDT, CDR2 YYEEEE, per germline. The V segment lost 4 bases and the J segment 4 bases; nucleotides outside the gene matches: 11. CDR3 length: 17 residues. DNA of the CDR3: TGTGCCAGCAGCGTAGGAAGGGGACAGGGGTACGGAAACACCATATATTTT. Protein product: CASSVGRGQGYGNTIYF.

CDR3 residues: CASKGVGTGELFF. In DNA form, the CDR3 reads TGTGCCAGCAAAGGGGTGGGCACCGGGGAGCTGTTTTTT. V gene TRBV6-5 combines with J gene TRBJ2-2; D might be TRBD1 (5 bases). Germline values: CDR1 MNHEY, CDR2 SVGAGI. V lost 7 bases and J lost 4, with 10 bases in between. This CDR3 spans 13 amino acids.

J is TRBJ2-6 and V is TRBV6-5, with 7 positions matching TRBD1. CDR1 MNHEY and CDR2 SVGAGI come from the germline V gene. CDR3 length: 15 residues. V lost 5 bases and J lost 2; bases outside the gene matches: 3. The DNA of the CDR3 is TGTGCCAGCAGTAGGGGGCGTACTGGGGCCAACGTCCTGACTTTC. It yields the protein CASSRGRTGANVLTF.

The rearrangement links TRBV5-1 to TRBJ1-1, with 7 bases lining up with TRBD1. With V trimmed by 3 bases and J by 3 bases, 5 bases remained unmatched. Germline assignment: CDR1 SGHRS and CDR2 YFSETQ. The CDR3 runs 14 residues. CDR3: CASSWQGGDTEAFF. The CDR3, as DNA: TGCGCCAGCAGCTGGCAGGGGGGGGACACTGAAGCTTTCTTT.

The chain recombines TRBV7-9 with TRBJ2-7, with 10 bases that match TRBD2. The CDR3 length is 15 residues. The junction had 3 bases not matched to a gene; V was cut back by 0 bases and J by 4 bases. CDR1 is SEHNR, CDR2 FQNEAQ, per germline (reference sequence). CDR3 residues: CASSLALAGDYEQYF. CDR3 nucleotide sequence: TGTGCCAGCAGCTTAGCGCTAGCGGGAGATTACGAGCAGTACTTC.